This TCR beta chain was captured in a study of regulatory T cells in long-lasting Graves disease. This clonotype was found many times. Germline V gene sequence: CDR1 DFQATT, CDR2 SNEGSKA (reference sequence). V dropped 1 base and J dropped 5 bases, with 5 bases sitting between them. This CDR3 comprises 11 residues. iRepertoire HTBI primers and Arm-PCR of CDR3 regions built TCR beta libraries. TCRdb processed the multiplex PCR reads anew with MiXCR; each CDR3 protein has one entry. The repertoire holds 350,000 to 450,000 distinct CDR3 sequences, with 20% to 25% as singletons. The sample's time point: persistent/refractory GD, antithyroid drugs over 5 years with positive TRAb. Extracted PBMC RNA gave rise to the TCR library.

This TCR was recovered from a female donor with Graves disease. Sequenced material: peripheral blood mononuclear cells (PBMCs), taken when the disease was refractory, from a patient treated with antithyroid drugs. The rearrangement uses TRBV20-1 and TRBJ2-5; D gene ambiguous. Written as DNA, the CDR3 is TGCAGTGCTAGAGGTCCGGAGACCCAGTACTTC. Translation gives CSARGPETQYF.